This paragraph reports one T cell receptor (beta chain). The antigen it recognizes is unknown. Base-call qualities are not available, and no considerably larger clone is one nucleotide away. Reading the label with the study, this specimen's treatment or condition is: in vitro stimulation with specific CMV peptide epitopes to enrich CMV-specific T cells. Clipping removes 2 bases from V and 2 bases from J, with 6 as the unmatched junction base count. From its cysteine to its phenylalanine, the CDR3 spans 15 amino acids. Only CDR3 DNA remains: 45 bases, in frame from the first base. CDR1 and CDR2 (MNHEY, SMNVEV) derive from the germline V gene (reference sequence). The listed sequencing device is Illumina HiSeq 1500. The raw public reads went through TCRdb reprocessing: fastp at Q25, MiXCR clone calling, in-frame beta chains kept. Rows with a matching CDR3 protein are joined into one entry that keeps the most common DNA and genes. The sample includes 550,000 to 850,000 distinct CDR3 sequences, with about 30% observed a single time. Of the sample, about 20% falls within the top ten clones.

These data originate in a study of T cell repertoires in cytomegalovirus infection (dated by TCRdb to about 2019). Regarding the complete study: Alongside well-studied HLA-B-restricted epitopes, the peptide stimulations were aimed at recently identified HLA-C-restricted CMV epitopes, whose presentation resists viral immunomodulation. Because public TCR beta signatures pointed to carriage of CMV infection together with the matching HLA type, the HLA type of each donor mattered for the analysis.

The full study reports these points: The ex vivo response was dominated by HLA-C-restricted CMV-specific TCR beta clonotypes, and the single most frequent clonotype in two of eight donors was supplied by these HLA-C-restricted clonotypes. Carriers of CMV infection plus the relevant HLA type were discriminated by the cumulative frequency of public TCR beta family members in the study cohort and in an independent roughly 400-donor cohort.

Sequenced here: cultured PBMCs, sampled from culture after CMV antigen stimulation. This receptor was obtained from a human donor in good health (CMV status not recorded). Some clones in this sample may be carry-over from other donors' samples. The rearranged chain carries TRBV27 and TRBJ2-7, with TRBD2 matching 7 junction bases. The DNA sequence reads TGTGCCAGCAGTTTACAGACTAGCCGAACCTACGAGCAGTACTTC. This encodes CASSLQTSRTYEQYF.